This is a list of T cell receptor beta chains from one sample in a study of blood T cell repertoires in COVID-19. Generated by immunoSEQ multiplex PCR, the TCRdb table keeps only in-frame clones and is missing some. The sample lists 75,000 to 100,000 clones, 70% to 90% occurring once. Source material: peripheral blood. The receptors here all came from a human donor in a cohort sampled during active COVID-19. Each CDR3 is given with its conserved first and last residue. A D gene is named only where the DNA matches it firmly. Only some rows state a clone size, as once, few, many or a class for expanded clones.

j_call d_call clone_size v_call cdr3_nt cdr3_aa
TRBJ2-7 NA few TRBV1 TGCACCAGCAGCACACGCCGACAGGCGACCTACGAGCAGTACTTC CTSSTRRQATYEQYF
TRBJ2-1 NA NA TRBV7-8 TGTGCCAGCAGCTTAGCGGTAACCGGCGGAAGACAGTTCTTC CASSLAVTGGRQFF
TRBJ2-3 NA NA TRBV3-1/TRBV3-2 TGTGCCAGCAGCCAAGATGACATTTTAAGCACAGATACGCAGTATTTT CASSQDDILSTDTQYF
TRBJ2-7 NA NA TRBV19 TGTGCCAGTAGTCCACAAACGGACAGTTACGAGCAGTACTTC CASSPQTDSYEQYF
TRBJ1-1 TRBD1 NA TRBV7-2 TGTGCCAGCAGCTTAACAGGGGGCACTGAAGCTTTCTTT CASSLTGGTEAFF
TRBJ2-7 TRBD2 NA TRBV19 TGTGCCAGTAGCCCCGGGACTAGCGGGACCGGGGGGGAGCAGTACTTC CASSPGTSGTGGEQYF
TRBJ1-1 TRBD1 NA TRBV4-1 TGCGCCAGCAGCCACGCGGACAGGCTGAACACTGAAGCTTTCTTT CASSHADRLNTEAFF
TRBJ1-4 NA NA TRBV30 TGTGCCTGGAGTGCTTCCAGGATCACAGGGAGGGTGGGAGTCACTAATGAAAAACTGTTTTTT CAWSASRITGRVGVTNEKLFF
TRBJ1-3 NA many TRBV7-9 TGTGCCAGCAGCCCCATCGGTGGAAACACCATATATTTT CASSPIGGNTIYF
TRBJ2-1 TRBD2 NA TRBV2 TGTGCCAGCAGCGCCAGCGGGAGCTCCTACAATGAGCAGTTCTTC CASSASGSSYNEQFF
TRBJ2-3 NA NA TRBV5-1 TGCGCCAGCGCTCCGGGACTCACGGACACAGATACGCAGTATTTT CASAPGLTDTDTQYF
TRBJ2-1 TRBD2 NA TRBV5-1 TGCGCCAGCAGCTTGGCATCGACGACTAGCGGGACTATTGAGCAGTTCTTC CASSLASTTSGTIEQFF
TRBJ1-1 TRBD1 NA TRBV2 TGTGCCAGCAAAGGACAGGTGAACACTGAAGCTTTCTTT CASKGQVNTEAFF
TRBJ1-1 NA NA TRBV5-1 TGCGCCAGCAGCTTGGATGCTACCAACACTGAAGCTTTCTTT CASSLDATNTEAFF
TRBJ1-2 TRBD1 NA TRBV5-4 TGTGCCAGCAGCACGGGCAGGGGGGTTAATTATGGCTACACCTTC CASSTGRGVNYGYTF
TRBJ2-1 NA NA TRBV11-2 TGTGCCAGCTACCGGGGAGTGGGGGGCTCCTACAATGAGCAGTTCTTC CASYRGVGGSYNEQFF
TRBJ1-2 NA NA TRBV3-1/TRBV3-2 TGTGCCAGCAGCCAAGAGGCATATGGCTACACCTTC CASSQEAYGYTF
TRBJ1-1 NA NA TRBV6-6 TGTGCCAGCAGTTATAACAAACTAATAATGGCTTTCTTT CASSYNKLIMAFF
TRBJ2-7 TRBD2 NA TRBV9 TGTGCCAGCAGCCCGTCCGGCCTAGCGGCACGCGAGGAGCAGTACTTC CASSPSGLAAREEQYF
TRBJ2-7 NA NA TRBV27 TGTGCCAGCAGTCCGGGACTTCAGAATCACGAGCAGTACTTC CASSPGLQNHEQYF
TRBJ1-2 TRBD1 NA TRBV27 TGTGCCAGCAGAGAACCGAAGGGGGCGCTTGGCTATGGCTACACCTTC CASREPKGALGYGYTF
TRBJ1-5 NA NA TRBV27 TGTGCCAGCAGTTTATACCCCCCCGGAACAGGGATCAATCAGCCCCAGCATTTT CASSLYPPGTGINQPQHF
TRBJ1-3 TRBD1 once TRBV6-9 TGTGCCAGCAGTTGCTTGTCTAACCTACAGGGGTTGAGAAACACCATATATTTT CASSCLSNLQGLRNTIYF
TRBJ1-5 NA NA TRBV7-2 TGTGCCAGCAGCACGGACAGAGATCAGCCCCAGCATTTT CASSTDRDQPQHF
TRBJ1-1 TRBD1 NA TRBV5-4 TGTGCCAGCAGCTCACAGGGGTTGGGCACTGAAGCTTTCTTT CASSSQGLGTEAFF
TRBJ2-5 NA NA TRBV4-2 TGTGCCAGCAGCCGAGAAACTACGGGGGATCTGCAGTACTTC CASSRETTGDLQYF
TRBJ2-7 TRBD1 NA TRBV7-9 TGTGCCAGCAGCTCGACAGGGTCCTACGAGCAGTACTTC CASSSTGSYEQYF
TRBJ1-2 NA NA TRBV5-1 TGCGCCAGCAGCTCAGAGGGCGGCGGGCGTATCTATGGCTACACCTTC CASSSEGGGRIYGYTF
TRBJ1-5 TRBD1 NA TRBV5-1 TGCGCCAGCAGCTTGGGGGGGACAGGACCTAGCAATCAGCCCCAGCATTTT CASSLGGTGPSNQPQHF
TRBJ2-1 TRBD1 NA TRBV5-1 TGCGCCAGCAGCCTGACAGGGGGCGGCTACAATGAGCAGTTCTTC CASSLTGGGYNEQFF
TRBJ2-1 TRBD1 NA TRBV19 TGTGCCAGTAGTATAGATTTAGGACAGGGGTCCTACAATGAGCAGTTCTTC CASSIDLGQGSYNEQFF
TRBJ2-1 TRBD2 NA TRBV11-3 TGTGCCAGCAGACGACTAGCTGGTGAGCAGTTCTTC CASRRLAGEQFF
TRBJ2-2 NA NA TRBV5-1 TGCGCCAGCAGCTTGGGTCCGGGGGCGAACACCGGGGAGCTGTTTTTT CASSLGPGANTGELFF
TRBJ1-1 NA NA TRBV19 TGTGCCAGTAGCAACTACAGGGCCCCGTTGGGCGGAGCTTTCTTT CASSNYRAPLGGAFF
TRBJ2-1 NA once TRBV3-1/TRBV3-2 TGTGCCAGCAGCCCCCTCAGGACGCGGGGAGCCTACAATGAGCAGTTCTTC CASSPLRTRGAYNEQFF
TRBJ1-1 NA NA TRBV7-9 TGTGCCAGCAGCTCCCCCCCGGGGAACACTGAAGCTTTCTTT CASSSPPGNTEAFF
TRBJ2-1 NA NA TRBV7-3 TGTGCCAGCAGCCAAGTAAGCGGCAGTGCAAATGAGCAGTTCTTC CASSQVSGSANEQFF
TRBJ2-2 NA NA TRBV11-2 TGTGCCAGCAGCTGCTTGGCAGGGGTGGCCGGGGAGCTGTTTTTT CASSCLAGVAGELFF
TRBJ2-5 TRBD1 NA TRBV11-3 TGTGCCAGCAGCTTAGGGGGACAGGGTGGAGAGACCCAGTACTTC CASSLGGQGGETQYF
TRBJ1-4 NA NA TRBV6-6 TGTGCCAGCAGTTACTCGTCAGGCTATAATGAAAAACTGTTTTTT CASSYSSGYNEKLFF
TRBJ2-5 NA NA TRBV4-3 TGCGCCAGCAGCCAAGGAGTACCGGGACACCTCCAAGAGACCCAGTACTTC CASSQGVPGHLQETQYF
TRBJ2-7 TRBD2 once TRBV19 TGTGCCAGTAGTATCTCTAGCGGGAGATTCGACGAGCAGTACTTC CASSISSGRFDEQYF
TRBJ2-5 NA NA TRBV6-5 TGTGCCAGCAAGGAGGGCCGCCCCTTTTCAACCCAGTACTTC CASKEGRPFSTQYF
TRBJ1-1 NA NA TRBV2 TGTGCCAGCAGTGAAGAAGGTGGGGGCCATACTGAAGCTTTCTTT CASSEEGGGHTEAFF
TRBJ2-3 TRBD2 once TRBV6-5 TGTGCCAGCAGTTATGTAGCGGGGCTCCGCACAGATACGCAGTATTTT CASSYVAGLRTDTQYF
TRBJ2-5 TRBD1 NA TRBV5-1 TGCGCCAGCAGCAAAGGGGGCCCTCAAGAGACCCAGTACTTC CASSKGGPQETQYF
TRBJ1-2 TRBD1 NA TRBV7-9 TGTGCCAGCAGCCCCAGACAGGGCAGAGGATATGGCTACACCTTC CASSPRQGRGYGYTF
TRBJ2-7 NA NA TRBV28 TGTGCCAGCAACCCGGGCCCCGGGTGGCTAGCTGAATACGAGCAGTACTTC CASNPGPGWLAEYEQYF
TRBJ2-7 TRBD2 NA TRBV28 TGTGCCAGCAGACCCGCCGGGGGGGAGTGGGACGAGCAGTACTTC CASRPAGGEWDEQYF
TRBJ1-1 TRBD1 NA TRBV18 TGTGCCAGCTCACCACCTGTCCAGGGGGAAACTGAAGCTTTCTTT CASSPPVQGETEAFF
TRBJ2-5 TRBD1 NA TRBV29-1 TGCAGCGGAGGGACAGGTAGTCGAGAGACCCAGTACTTC CSGGTGSRETQYF
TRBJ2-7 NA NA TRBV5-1 TGCGCCAGCAGCTTGGTGGGAGTCCACTCCTACGAGCAGTACTTC CASSLVGVHSYEQYF
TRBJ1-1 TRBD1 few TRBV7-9 TGTGCCAGCAGCTTACGACAGGGAAGCACTGAAGCTTTCTTT CASSLRQGSTEAFF
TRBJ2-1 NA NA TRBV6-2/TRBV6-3 TGTGCCAGCAGCACGGGAGCCGAGCAGTTCTTC CASSTGAEQFF
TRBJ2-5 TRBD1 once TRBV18 TGTGCCAGCTCACCCGGACAGGGGAACCAAGAGACCCAGTACTTC CASSPGQGNQETQYF